One sample yielded the 28 T cell receptor beta chains listed below, sequenced in a study of cytotoxic CD8 clonotypes in ibrutinib-treated CLL. Assay: immunoSEQ multiplex PCR; the TCRdb copy retains only in-frame clones and omits some. The table lists about 130,000 clones, 70% to 80% of them singletons, with 9.5% to 15% in the top ten. Sequences were derived from PBMCs, sampled after 12 months of ibrutinib treatment. The receptors shown here come from a human donor with chronic lymphocytic leukemia.

CDR3 nucleotide sequence: TGTGCCAGCAGCGGGGAGGGCACAGATACGCAGTATTTT. Translation gives CASSGEGTDTQYF. V usage is TRBV5-5 and J usage is TRBJ2-3; D is possibly TRBD2 (6 bases). Trimming stripped 4 bases from V and 1 base from J, with 7 bases between. The CDR3 extends over 13 amino acids. Germline V CDR1 and CDR2: SGHKS, YYEKEE (reference sequence).

The rearrangement joins TRBV7-9 to TRBJ2-7, with 11 bases matching TRBD2. After removal of 7 bases from V and 9 bases from J, the junction contained 8 bases not matched to a gene. This CDR3 contains 13 residues. Germline loops: CDR1 SEHNR, CDR2 FQNEAQ (reference sequence). The CDR3 region is CASTPGLAVGQYF. CDR3 nucleotide sequence: TGTGCCAGCACCCCGGGACTAGCGGTCGGGCAGTACTTC. Together with reference TRBV7-9 and TRBJ2-7, the CDR3 gives the full variable domain: DTGVSQNPRHKITKRGQNVTFRCDPISEHNRLYWYRQTLGQGPEFLTYFQNEAQLEKSRLLSDRFSAERPKGSFSTLEIQRTEQGDSAMYLCASTPGLAVGQYFGPGTRLTVT.

This chain connects TRBV10-3 to TRBJ2-1; D is undetermined. The length of the CDR3 is 15 residues. The germline CDR1 and CDR2 sequences are ENHRY and SYGVKD. V lost 0 bases and J lost 0, with 6 bases in between. For the CDR3, the DNA is TGTGCCATCAGTGAGTCGGCATACTCCTACAATGAGCAGTTCTTC. Its translation is CAISESAYSYNEQFF.

The chain is built from TRBV4-1 and TRBJ2-3; no firm D call. The V gene's germline CDR1 is MGHRA and CDR2 YSYEKL. Trimming removed 8 bases from V and 2 bases from J, with 14 bases in between. This CDR3 spans 14 amino acids. The chain's CDR3 is CASARRSLTDTQYF. In DNA form, the CDR3 reads TGCGCCAGCGCACGAAGGTCCCTCACAGATACGCAGTATTTT.

The rearrangement links TRBV6-1 to TRBJ2-7, with D tentatively TRBD1 or TRBD2 (5 bases each). Per germline, CDR1 MNHNS and CDR2 SASEGT. The CDR3 runs to 12 residues. V was shortened by 11 bases and J by 1 base, with 12 bases between the two germline ends. The chain's CDR3 is CAGGRLSYEQYF. For the CDR3, the DNA is TGTGCCGGGGGTCGATTGTCCTACGAGCAGTACTTC.

V gene TRBV11-2 combines with J gene TRBJ1-3; D perhaps matches TRBD1 (6 bases). Per germline, CDR1 SGHAT and CDR2 FQNNGV. V shed 4 bases and J shed 2 bases, with 9 bases lying between them. The CDR3 extends over 14 amino acids. CDR3 in amino acids: CASSSWGPGNTIYF. In DNA, the CDR3 is TGTGCCAGCAGCTCATGGGGGCCTGGAAACACCATATATTTT. The variable domain in full, with the rest retrieved from reference TRBV11-2 and TRBJ1-3, is EAGVAQSPRYKIIEKRQSVAFWCNPISGHATLYWYQQILGQGPKLLIQFQNNGVVDDSQLPKDRFSAERLKGVDSTLKIQPAKLEDSAVYLCASSSWGPGNTIYFGEGSWLTVV.

The chain carries TRBV15 and TRBJ1-4; D might be TRBD1 (5 bases). The length of the CDR3 is 17 residues. The germline V gene has CDR1 LNHNV and CDR2 YYDKDF (reference sequence). V dropped 0 bases and J dropped 7 bases, with 18 bases sitting between them. In DNA, the CDR3 is TGTGCCACCAGCAGAGATCATGGAGAGTCTAGGGGTGAAAAACTGTTTTTT. It is translated as CATSRDHGESRGEKLFF.

This chain links TRBV27 with TRBJ2-2, with a possible D match to TRBD2 (5 bases). V lost 6 bases and J lost 9, with 17 bases in between. The germline CDR1 and CDR2 sequences are MNHEY and SMNVEV (reference sequence). CDR3 length: 14 amino acids. The CDR3 here is CASRESGEHRELFF. In nucleotides, the CDR3 is TGTGCCAGCAGGGAAAGCGGAGAACACCGGGAGCTGTTTTTT.

The CDR3 loop is CASSSYSGVANYGYTF. CDR3 DNA: TGTGCCAGCTCATCGTATTCAGGGGTAGCTAACTATGGCTACACCTTC. This chain uses TRBV18 with TRBJ1-2; D perhaps matches TRBD1 (6 bases). V lost 5 bases and J 0 bases, leaving 16 bases between the germline ends. This CDR3 region has 16 residues. Germline-derived CDR1 and CDR2 are KGHSH and LQKENI.

The chain employs TRBV1 and TRBJ2-7; TRBD2, the table's D call, lacks a check against the DNA. TRBV1 represents a pseudogene. This CDR3 comprises 15 residues. CDR3 nucleotide sequence: TGCACCAGCAGCCAAGAAGGTAGCGGGAGTTACGAGCAGTACTTC. Translation: CTSSQEGSGSYEQYF.

The V and J genes are TRBV27 and TRBJ2-7; D is possibly TRBD1 or TRBD2 (6 bases each). The V gene lost 3 bases and the J gene lost 3 bases, with 12 bases spanning the gap. This CDR3 region has 14 residues. CDR1 MNHEY and CDR2 SMNVEV come from the germline V gene (reference sequence). The CDR3 reads CASSFGGPSYEQYF. The DNA for the CDR3 is TGTGCCAGCAGTTTCGGGGGCCCCAGCTACGAGCAGTACTTC.

This sequence joins TRBV7-3 and TRBJ2-1, with no clear D. The germline CDR1 and CDR2 sequences are SGHTA and FQGTGA. Trimming took 6 bases from V and 8 from J, leaving 14 bases between them. The CDR3 is 13 residues long. CDR3: CASSLQSMDEQFF. In nucleotides, the CDR3 is TGTGCCAGCAGTCTTCAATCCATGGATGAGCAGTTCTTC.

V gene TRBV4-1 combines with J gene TRBJ2-7; 11 nucleotides match TRBD2. Germline lookup yields CDR1 MGHRA and CDR2 YSYEKL. The CDR3 covers 18 residues. The V and J ends lost 4 bases and 3 bases, in that order; junction bases with no gene match: 14. The CDR3 reads CASSPVPTSGSLIYEQYF. For the CDR3, the DNA is TGCGCCAGCAGCCCGGTACCCACTAGCGGGAGTTTGATCTACGAGCAGTACTTC.

This clone was seen only a few times. The chain combines TRBV19 with TRBJ2-7, with 7 bases aligning to TRBD1. The CDR3 contains 13 residues. With 9 bases clipped from V and 4 bases from J, the junction kept 9 bases outside the gene matches. Germline V gene lookup returns CDR1 LNHDA and CDR2 SQIVND (reference sequence). The CDR3 DNA reads TGTGCCAGCGGCGGTACAGGGGTGTACGAGCAGTACTTC. It translates to CASGGTGVYEQYF.

The chain recombines TRBV5-6 with TRBJ2-3, with 13 bases lining up with TRBD2. V dropped 5 bases and J dropped 2; count of bases not matched to a gene: 5. Germline-derived CDR1 and CDR2 are SGHDT and YYEEEE. The CDR3 length is 16 residues. CDR3 sequence reads: CASRSGTSGNTDTQYF. For the CDR3, the DNA is TGTGCCAGCAGATCCGGGACTAGCGGGAACACAGATACGCAGTATTTT.

The genes are TRBV7-2 and TRBJ2-3; D unclear. The CDR3 runs 14 residues. Germline loops: CDR1 SGHTA, CDR2 FQGNSA. V gave up 3 bases and J gave up 6 bases, with 13 bases separating them. The CDR3 loop is CASSFTPGGDTQYF. CDR3 nucleotide sequence: TGTGCCAGCAGCTTTACCCCGGGTGGGGATACGCAGTATTTT.

In its sample, this clone was seen once. The chain employs TRBV28 and TRBJ1-4, with a possible D match to TRBD1 (5 bases). CDR1 is MDHEN and CDR2 is SYDVKM in the germline V gene. The V end lost 3 bases, the J end lost 6 bases, and 11 bases lay between the germline ends. The CDR3 contains 14 residues. This chain's CDR3 is CASSFPGPHEKLFF. The CDR3 DNA is TGTGCCAGCAGTTTTCCGGGACCTCATGAAAAACTGTTTTTT.

The rearrangement joins TRBV1 to TRBJ2-2. TRBV1 represents a pseudogene. This CDR3 comprises 19 residues. The CDR3: CTSSQEGPPHTLNTGELFF. CDR3 DNA sequence: TGCACCAGCAGCCAAGAGGGACCGCCACATACACTGAACACCGGGGAGCTGTTTTTT.

This chain connects TRBV29-1 to TRBJ1-1; D is possibly TRBD1 (5 bases). The germline V and J ends were trimmed by 7 bases and 1 base, with 13 bases remaining between them. Germline-derived CDR1 and CDR2 are SQVTM and ANQGSEA. CDR3 length equals 13 residues. CDR3 coding DNA: TGCAGCGCACCGAAGACAGCGAACACTGAAGCTTTCTTT. Translating gives CSAPKTANTEAFF.

The sample holds a few counts of this clone. The chain combines TRBV30 with TRBJ2-7; tentatively, D is TRBD2 (5 bases). Germline V gene sequence: CDR1 GTSNPN, CDR2 SVGIG (reference sequence). This CDR3 has 12 residues. Trimming removed 3 bases at V and 1 base at J, with 7 bases between. This CDR3 reads CAWSRGSYEQYF. CDR3 nucleotide sequence: TGTGCCTGGAGCCGCGGGTCCTACGAGCAGTACTTC.

This chain connects TRBV9 to TRBJ2-7, with TRBD2 matching 10 bases. The junction had 15 bases not matched to a gene; V was cut back by 4 bases and J by 5 bases. The length of the CDR3 is 17 residues. Germline V CDR1 and CDR2: SGDLS, YYNGEE. CDR3 DNA: TGTGCCAGCAGCACTAGTATGGGGCTAGCGGGAGATCACGAGCAGTACTTC. Its protein product is CASSTSMGLAGDHEQYF.

This sequence joins TRBV6-1 and TRBJ2-1, with TRBD2 matching 8 bases. J was trimmed by 8 bases and V by 7 bases; bases with no gene match: 10. Germline V gene sequence: CDR1 MNHNS, CDR2 SASEGT. This CDR3 region has 14 residues. The CDR3 region has the DNA TGTGCCAGCAAGCCGGGACTAGACCTGTATGAGCAGTTCTTC. This codes for CASKPGLDLYEQFF.

CDR3: CASSLGTGGRETQYF. The CDR3 nucleotides are TGTGCCAGCAGCTTGGGAACAGGGGGCCGAGAGACCCAGTACTTC. The rearrangement links TRBV5-4 to TRBJ2-5, with 9 bases lining up with TRBD1. Germline values: CDR1 SGHNT, CDR2 YYREEE (reference sequence). The CDR3 is 15 amino acids. With 0 bases clipped from V and 4 bases from J, the junction kept 4 bases outside the gene matches.

This rearrangement joins TRBV6-1 to TRBJ2-7; no clear D gene. CDR1 and CDR2 (germline): MNHNS, SASEGT. This CDR3 comprises 14 residues. V shed 4 bases and J shed 3 bases, with 13 bases lying between them. The CDR3 region is CASSALIDVYEQYF. For the CDR3, the DNA is TGTGCCAGCAGTGCGCTTATAGATGTCTACGAGCAGTACTTC.

This clone has more than one count but fewer than ten. V is TRBV5-6 and J is TRBJ2-2; 9 bases are shared with TRBD1. This CDR3 has 15 residues. Germline assignment: CDR1 SGHDT and CDR2 YYEEEE. V dropped 2 bases and J dropped 6; count of bases not matched to a gene: 5. CDR3 in amino acids: CASSFGTGYSGELFF. CDR3 in DNA: TGTGCCAGCAGCTTCGGGACAGGGTATTCCGGGGAGCTGTTTTTT.

The rearrangement uses TRBV5-1 and TRBJ2-7, with D uncertain. Germline assignment: CDR1 SGHRS and CDR2 YFSETQ. The CDR3 contains 15 residues. The V end was cut by 0 bases, the J end by 1 base, with 11 bases between. DNA of the CDR3: TGCGCCAGCAGCTTGGGTTCTCGCAGATCCTACGAGCAGTACTTC. It encodes CASSLGSRRSYEQYF.

This chain uses TRBV7-9 with TRBJ2-3; D is uncertain. The length of the CDR3 is 18 residues. Looked up from germline, CDR1 is SEHNR and CDR2 is FQNEAQ (reference sequence). Deletions cut 4 bases from V and 4 bases from J, with 24 bases between. The CDR3, as DNA: TGTGCCAGCAGCTCAACAAACCGGGCCCTATTTCTCCCAGATACGCAGTATTTT. It codes for CASSSTNRALFLPDTQYF.

The chain joins TRBV27 to TRBJ2-7; no reliable D call. Looked up from germline, CDR1 is MNHEY and CDR2 is SMNVEV (reference sequence). V was shortened by 5 bases and J by 3 bases, with 8 bases between the two germline ends. This CDR3 region has 12 residues. CDR3 in amino acids: CASSPGFYEQYF. The CDR3 bases are TGTGCCAGCAGTCCAGGCTTCTACGAGCAGTACTTC.